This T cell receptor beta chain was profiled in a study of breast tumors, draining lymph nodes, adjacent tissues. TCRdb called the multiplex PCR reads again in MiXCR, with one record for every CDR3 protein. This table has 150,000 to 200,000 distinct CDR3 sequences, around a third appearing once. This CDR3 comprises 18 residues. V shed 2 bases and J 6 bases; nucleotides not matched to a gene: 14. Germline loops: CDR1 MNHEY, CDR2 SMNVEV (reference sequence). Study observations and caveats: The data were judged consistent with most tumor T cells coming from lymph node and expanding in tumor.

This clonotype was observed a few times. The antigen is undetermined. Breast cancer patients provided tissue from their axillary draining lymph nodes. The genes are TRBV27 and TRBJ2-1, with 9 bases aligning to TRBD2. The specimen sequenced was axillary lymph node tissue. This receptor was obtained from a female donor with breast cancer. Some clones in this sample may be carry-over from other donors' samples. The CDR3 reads CASSLNVASGTWLNEQFF. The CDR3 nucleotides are TGTGCCAGCAGTTTAAACGTGGCTAGCGGGACCTGGCTCAATGAGCAGTTCTTC.